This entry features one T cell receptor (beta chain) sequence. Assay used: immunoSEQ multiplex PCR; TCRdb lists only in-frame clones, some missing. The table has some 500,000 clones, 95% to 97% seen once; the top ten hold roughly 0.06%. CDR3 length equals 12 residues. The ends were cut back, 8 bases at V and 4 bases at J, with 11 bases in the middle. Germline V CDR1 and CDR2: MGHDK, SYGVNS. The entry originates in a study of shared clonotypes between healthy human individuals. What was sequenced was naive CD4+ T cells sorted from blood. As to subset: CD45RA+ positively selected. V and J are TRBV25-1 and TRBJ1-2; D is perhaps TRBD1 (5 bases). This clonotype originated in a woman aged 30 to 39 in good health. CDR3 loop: CASAGAVYGYTF. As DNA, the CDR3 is TGTGCCAGCGCCGGGGCAGTCTATGGCTACACCTTC.